Following are 22 T cell receptor beta chains from one sample sequenced in a study of beta chain features in type 1 diabetes. Study observations and caveats: All four CD4+ subsets from Type 1 diabetes patients carried moderately but significantly shorter TCRB CDR3s.

Antigen specificity for these receptors is unknown. Of the isolated RNA, all was reverse transcribed, and so the sequenced material was expressed TCRB transcripts. Sequencing was performed with immunoSEQ multiplex PCR; in TCRdb, only in-frame clones are kept and a portion is missing. Counted here are under 850,000 clones, over 10% occurring once; the ten biggest clones make up approximately 0.022%. Sequencing was carried out using naive CD4+ T cells from blood. Receptors originate from a young man with type 1 diabetes.

The chain is built from TRBV9 and TRBJ1-6; D is ambiguous. The CDR3 length is 14 residues. With 0 bases removed from V and 4 bases from J, the gap between germline ends came to 5 bases. The germline CDR1 and CDR2 sequences are SGDLS and YYNGEE. DNA of the CDR3: TGTGCCAGCAGCGTAGAGGTTTATAATTCACCCCTCCACTTT. Its translation: CASSVEVYNSPLHF.

This clone was picked up a small number of times. The rearrangement links TRBV7-8 to TRBJ1-6; tentatively, D is TRBD1 (5 bases). Per germline, CDR1 SGHVS and CDR2 FQNEAQ. CDR3 length equals 14 residues. Deletions cut 1 base from V and 10 bases from J, with 11 bases between. DNA for the CDR3: TGTGCCAGCAGCTTAGTCGGGGCTGGGTCACCCCTCCACTTT. Translated: CASSLVGAGSPLHF.

In its sample, this clone was seen a few times. This chain joins TRBV19 and TRBJ1-1; D remains ambiguous. Germline CDR1 reads LNHDA; CDR2 reads SQIVND (reference sequence). Trimming shortened V by 4 bases and J by 4 bases, and 13 bases separated the two germline ends. The CDR3 spans 14 residues. The CDR3 DNA follows: TGTGCCAGTAGTAAAGCGGGAAAGGGCACTGAAGCTTTCTTT. This gives the protein CASSKAGKGTEAFF. The whole variable domain, remainder taken from reference TRBV19 and TRBJ1-1, is DGGITQSPKYLFRKEGQNVTLSCEQNLNHDAMYWYRQDPGQGLRLIYYSQIVNDFQKGDIAEGYSVSREKKESFPLTVTSAQKNPTAFYLCASSKAGKGTEAFFGQGTRLTVV.

As DNA, the CDR3 is TGTGCCATCAGTGAGTTCGCCCGGGAGGGCACTGAAGCTTTCTTT. Translating it yields CAISEFAREGTEAFF. The V and J genes are TRBV10-3 and TRBJ1-1; no reliable D call. V shed 1 base and J shed 4 bases, with 13 bases lying between them. CDR1 is ENHRY, CDR2 SYGVKD, per germline. This CDR3 contains 15 residues.

The chain recombines TRBV7-2 with TRBJ1-1; D gene unclear. Germline V CDR1 and CDR2: SGHTA, FQGNSA. The CDR3 has 14 amino acids. Trimming removed 0 bases at V and 1 base at J, with 6 bases between. DNA of the CDR3: TGTGCCAGCAGCTTAGCGAGTCGGAACACTGAAGCTTTCTTT. It translates to CASSLASRNTEAFF.

The chain employs TRBV4-1 and TRBJ1-1; no firm D call. The V end was cut by 0 bases, the J end by 3 bases, with 8 bases between. The CDR3 runs 14 residues. The germline gives CDR1 MGHRA, CDR2 YSYEKL. CDR3 sequence reads: CASSQDLVDTEAFF. CDR3 coding DNA: TGCGCCAGCAGCCAAGACCTCGTGGACACTGAAGCTTTCTTT.

This clone was seen only once. The chain links TRBV6-4 to TRBJ1-2; TRBD1 matches 9 bases. The V gene end was trimmed by 6 bases and the J gene end by 6 bases; junction bases not matched to a gene: 2. This CDR3 region has 12 residues. From germline, CDR1 is MRHNA and CDR2 SNTAGT. This chain's CDR3 is CASRGTGHGYTF. Here the CDR3 DNA reads TGTGCCAGCAGAGGGACAGGGCATGGCTACACCTTC.

This clone was found a few times. CDR3 coding DNA: TGTGCCATCACCGCTATAGAGGGGAACACTGAAGCTTTCTTT. Its translation is CAITAIEGNTEAFF. V usage is TRBV10-3 and J usage is TRBJ1-1; D remains ambiguous. Germline CDR1 reads ENHRY; CDR2 reads SYGVKD. The CDR3 consists of 14 residues. The germline V and J ends were trimmed by 7 bases and 1 base, with 13 bases remaining between them.

In this sample, this clone turned up a few times. The CDR3 DNA reads as TGTGCCAGCAAGACTAGTGGCCACCAAGAGACCCAGTACTTC. It translates to CASKTSGHQETQYF. The J gene is TRBJ2-5, the V gene TRBV7-2; the D gene is possibly TRBD2 (6 bases). The germline V and J ends were trimmed by 7 bases and 0 bases, with 12 bases remaining between them. This CDR3 has 14 amino acids. Per germline, CDR1 SGHTA and CDR2 FQGNSA.

In this sample, this clone turned up a few times. This specimen includes other DNA sequences encoding the same CDR3. The chain uses TRBV30 and TRBJ2-7, with D perhaps matching TRBD2 (5 bases). Germline CDR1 GTSNPN, CDR2 SVGIG (reference sequence). Trimming took 5 bases from V and 0 from J, leaving 8 bases between them. CDR3 size: 12 residues. The CDR3 is CAWAGLSYEQYF. The CDR3 DNA sequence: TGTGCCTGGGCGGGCCTCTCCTACGAGCAGTACTTC.

The chain combines TRBV6-5 with TRBJ2-7, with 9 bases aligning to TRBD2. V dropped 6 bases and J dropped 0; count of bases not matched to a gene: 6. The CDR3 is 15 residues long. Germline lookup yields CDR1 MNHEY and CDR2 SVGAGI. This CDR3 is CASRPSGESSYEQYF. The CDR3, as DNA: TGTGCCAGCAGACCTAGCGGGGAGAGCTCCTACGAGCAGTACTTC.

J is TRBJ2-3 and V is TRBV10-3; D perhaps matches TRBD2 (5 bases). V lost 4 bases and J lost 6, with 11 bases in between. CDR3 length: 13 amino acids. Germline V gene data show CDR1 as ENHRY and CDR2 as SYGVKD. The CDR3 nucleotides are TGTGCCATCAGTGTTGAGGGTCTGGATACGCAGTATTTT. Translated, it gives CAISVEGLDTQYF.

Details on this clone: Within the sample, other DNA sequences also encode this same CDR3. This chain uses TRBV7-9 with TRBJ1-3; D gene uncertain. The germline V and J ends were trimmed by 1 base and 0 bases, with 4 bases remaining between them. The CDR3 length is 14 residues. Germline CDR1 and CDR2: SEHNR and FQNEAQ (reference sequence). The CDR3 coding sequence is TGTGCCAGCAGCTTAGGAAGCTCTGGAAACACCATATATTTT. Translated, it gives CASSLGSSGNTIYF. The full variable domain, rest sourced from reference TRBV7-9 and TRBJ1-3, is DTGVSQNPRHKITKRGQNVTFRCDPISEHNRLYWYRQTLGQGPEFLTYFQNEAQLEKSRLLSDRFSAERPKGSFSTLEIQRTEQGDSAMYLCASSLGSSGNTIYFGEGSWLTVV.

The table lists this clone with a few counts. J is TRBJ2-5 and V is TRBV6-6; TRBD1 agrees at 7 bases. Per the germline V gene, CDR1 is MNHNY and CDR2 is SVGAGI (reference sequence). The ends lost 5 bases at V and 5 bases at J; junction bases unmatched: 5. The CDR3 extends over 13 amino acids. The CDR3 region has the DNA TGTGCCAGCAGTACCCAGACAGGGGAGACCCAGTACTTC. It encodes CASSTQTGETQYF.

With regard to this clone: The CDR3 end shows no conserved phenylalanine or tryptophan, and so a read error is likely. The chain has TRBV5-1 and TRBJ2-7; no firm D call. V was clipped by 1 base and J by 3 bases, with 14 bases between them. This CDR3 is 15 amino acids long. Per the germline V gene, CDR1 is SGHRS and CDR2 is YFSETQ. The CDR3 region is CASSLSMGPLYEQYS. The DNA of the CDR3 is TGCGCCAGCAGCTTGAGCATGGGTCCCCTCTACGAGCAGTACTCC.

The chain has TRBV23-1 and TRBJ1-5; no clear D. TRBV23-1 is an open reading frame whose function is uncertain. V was pared by 0 bases and J by 5 bases, with 14 bases between. This CDR3 has 16 amino acids. The CDR3 is CASSQSGGKDYQPQHF. Here the CDR3 DNA reads TGCGCCAGCAGTCAATCGGGCGGGAAAGATTATCAGCCCCAGCATTTT.

V is TRBV2 and J is TRBJ1-1; a weak D match, TRBD1 (5 bases). This CDR3 contains 13 residues. Between the trimmed V and J ends, which lost 4 bases and 4 bases, there was a span of 10 bases. Germline V lookup: CDR1 SNHLY, CDR2 FYNNEI. CDR3 in DNA: TGTGCCAGCAGTGTCGAGGGGACCACTGAAGCTTTCTTT. This translates into CASSVEGTTEAFF.

The chain is built from TRBV27 and TRBJ1-3, with D perhaps TRBD1 (5 bases). There are 15 residues in the CDR3. Germline CDR1 and CDR2: MNHEY and SMNVEV (reference sequence). V shed 3 bases and J shed 0 bases, with 9 bases lying between them. In DNA form, the CDR3 reads TGTGCCAGCAGTTTCTCAGGGTACTCTGGAAACACCATATATTTT. This sequence encodes CASSFSGYSGNTIYF.

Only a few counts were recorded for this clone. V usage is TRBV2 and J usage is TRBJ1-5, with D tentatively TRBD1 (6 bases). V was cut by 5 bases and J by 3 bases, with 11 bases left in between. Germline V lookup: CDR1 SNHLY, CDR2 FYNNEI. The CDR3 covers 14 residues. The CDR3 protein is CASSLTGDNQPQHF. In DNA, the CDR3 is TGTGCCAGCAGTCTGACAGGAGACAATCAGCCCCAGCATTTT.

About this clone: Other DNA sequences from this sample encode an identical CDR3 as well. The gene calls are TRBV2 and TRBJ2-7; 7 bases are shared with TRBD2. Germline lookup yields CDR1 SNHLY and CDR2 FYNNEI. V shed 8 bases and J 2 bases; nucleotides not matched to a gene: 0. The CDR3 is made up of 11 amino acids. This CDR3 is CASGGAYEQYF. The CDR3 nucleotides read TGTGCCAGCGGGGGGGCCTACGAGCAGTACTTC.

This clone was picked up a small number of times. The genes are TRBV7-8 and TRBJ1-4; D perhaps matches TRBD1 (6 bases). Trimming shortened V by 0 bases and J by 7 bases, and 21 bases separated the two germline ends. The CDR3 is made up of 18 amino acids. CDR1 and CDR2 from the germline V gene are SGHVS and FQNEAQ. CDR3 loop: CASSLARGQTGSPEKLFF. The CDR3 DNA reads as TGTGCCAGCAGCTTAGCGCGAGGACAGACGGGGTCCCCTGAAAAACTGTTTTTT.

This clone was counted only a few times. The chain carries TRBV5-8 and TRBJ1-5; D is ambiguous. V was clipped by 0 bases and J by 9 bases, with 13 bases between them. Germline assignment: CDR1 SGHTS and CDR2 YDEGEE. This CDR3 contains 14 residues. CDR3 residues: CASSLESDVGPQHF. The CDR3 region has the DNA TGTGCCAGCAGCTTGGAGTCAGACGTTGGGCCCCAGCATTTT.